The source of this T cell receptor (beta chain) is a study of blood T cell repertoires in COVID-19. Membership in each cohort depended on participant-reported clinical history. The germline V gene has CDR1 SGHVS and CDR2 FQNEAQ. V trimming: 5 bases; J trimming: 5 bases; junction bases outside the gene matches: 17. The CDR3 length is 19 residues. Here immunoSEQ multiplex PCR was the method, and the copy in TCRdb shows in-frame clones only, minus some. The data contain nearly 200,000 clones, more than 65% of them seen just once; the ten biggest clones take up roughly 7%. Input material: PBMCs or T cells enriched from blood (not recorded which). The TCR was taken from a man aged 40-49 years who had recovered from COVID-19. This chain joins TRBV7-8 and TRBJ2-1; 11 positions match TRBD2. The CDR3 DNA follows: TGTGCCAGCAGCCCATACCCAAGATCCGGGACTAGCGGCCACAATGAGCAGTTCTTC. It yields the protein CASSPYPRSGTSGHNEQFF.